Sequencing of this T cell receptor beta chain was carried out in a study of blood T cell repertoires in COVID-19. This CDR3 is built from 19 residues. Germline V gives CDR1 LNHNV, CDR2 YYDKDF (reference sequence). Unmatched junction bases numbered 14, after V lost 0 bases and J lost 1 base. Original processing notes: Using reference gene primer amplification, nucleated cell counts were estimated. TCRdb's copy holds only in-frame clones and misses some; the assay was immunoSEQ multiplex PCR. The DNA gave D and trimming, while V, J and clone size come from that table. Of some 6,400 clones detected, 70% to 85% appear once; the ten largest clones hold approximately 12%.

The sequence came from a human donor with active COVID-19. The donor label of this sample is uncertain. The genes are TRBV15 and TRBJ2-5; TRBD1 aligns across 7 bases. Material for sequencing was peripheral blood. As DNA, the CDR3 is TGTGCCACCAGCAGAGAAAGTTTGGTTGGGACAGCAACCCAAGAGACCCAGTACTTC. This encodes CATSRESLVGTATQETQYF.